These 22 T cell receptor beta chains were all obtained from the same sample, sequenced in a study of shared clonotypes between healthy human individuals. The data were produced by immunoSEQ multiplex PCR, yet TCRdb's version contains in-frame clones alone and is incomplete. The sample has about 560,000 clones; roughly four fifths are singletons. Source material: PBMCs. The receptor set was obtained from a woman in her thirties or forties in good health. Some clones in this sample may be carry-over from other donors' samples.

Points on this clone: In the same sample, other DNA sequences code for this CDR3. The chain uses TRBV30 and TRBJ2-3; D gene ambiguous. V shed 2 bases and J shed 1 base, with 4 bases lying between them. CDR1 and CDR2 from the germline V gene are GTSNPN and SVGIG (reference sequence). The CDR3 loop spans 12 amino acids. DNA of the CDR3: TGTGCCTGGAGTACCGGCACAGATACGCAGTATTTT. Its translation is CAWSTGTDTQYF. Drawing the rest from reference TRBV30 and TRBJ2-3, the complete variable domain is SQTIHQWPATLVQPVGSPLSLECTVEGTSNPNLYWYRQAAGRGLQLLFYSVGIGQISSEVPQNLSASRPQDRQFILSSKKLLLSDSGFYLCAWSTGTDTQYFGPGTRLTVL.

This clone was seen once. J is TRBJ2-2 and V is TRBV5-4, with 8 positions matching TRBD2. The V gene's germline CDR1 is SGHNT and CDR2 YYREEE (reference sequence). J was trimmed by 5 bases and V by 1 base; bases with no gene match: 7. The CDR3 loop spans 16 amino acids. The chain's CDR3 is CASSLWGLVPTGELFF. DNA of the CDR3: TGTGCCAGCAGCTTGTGGGGACTAGTGCCGACCGGGGAGCTGTTTTTT. Complete variable domain (other parts from reference TRBV5-4 and TRBJ2-2): ETGVTQSPTHLIKTRGQQVTLRCSSQSGHNTVSWYQQALGQGPQFIFQYYREEENGRGNFPPRFSGLQFPNYSSELNVNALELDDSALYLCASSLWGLVPTGELFFGEGSRLTVL.

The J gene is TRBJ2-2, the V gene TRBV15; 11 nucleotides line up with TRBD2. Trimming took 3 bases from V and 7 from J; bases not matched to a gene: 4. The CDR3 sequence is 15 residues long. In germline, CDR1 is LNHNV, CDR2 YYDKDF (reference sequence). CDR3 in amino acids: CATSSHGTSGGELFF. CDR3 nucleotides: TGTGCCACCAGCAGTCACGGGACTAGCGGCGGGGAGCTGTTTTTT.

With regard to this clone: Germline is not matched at one junction end, which may reflect a read error. The rearrangement uses TRBV30 and TRBJ1-3, with D unresolved. The CDR3 runs to 17 residues. The germline CDR1 and CDR2 sequences are GTSNPN and SVGIG (reference sequence). The DNA of the CDR3 is TGTGCCTGGAGCCGTAATCTCATATCGACCTCTGGGAACACCATGTATTTT. Translated, it gives CAWSRNLISTSGNTMYF.

About this clone itself: One end of the junction fails to match germline, which may point to a read error. The V gene is TRBV6-1, the J gene TRBJ1-1; the match to TRBD1 covers 9 bases. In germline, CDR1 is MNHNS, CDR2 SASEGT. The length of the CDR3 is 14 residues. This chain's CDR3 is CASREDRGGTEAFF. CDR3 coding DNA: TGTGCCAGCAGAGAAGACAGGGGGGGGACTGAAGCTTTCTTT.

The rearrangement links TRBV11-2 to TRBJ1-3; 7 nucleotides line up with TRBD1. The trim removed 6 bases at V and 1 base at J, leaving 3 bases unmatched. Germline V gives CDR1 SGHAT, CDR2 FQNNGV. The CDR3 runs 14 residues. In DNA form, the CDR3 reads TGTGCCAGCAGTCCGGACAGGTCTGGAAACACCATATATTTT. Translation gives CASSPDRSGNTIYF.

The chain carries TRBV9 and TRBJ2-3, with D possibly matching TRBD2 (6 bases). This CDR3 has 16 amino acids. The germline V gene has CDR1 SGDLS and CDR2 YYNGEE. V was shortened by 3 bases and J by 0 bases, with 14 bases between the two germline ends. CDR3 sequence (DNA): TGTGCCAGCAGCGGAGGAGGGCCTTCGAGCACAGATACGCAGTATTTT. It specifies CASSGGGPSSTDTQYF.

The rearrangement uses TRBV6-1 and TRBJ1-4; the D gene is possibly TRBD1 (6 bases). The CDR3 totals 14 residues. V was clipped by 3 bases and J by 7 bases, with 12 bases between them. Germline V gene sequence: CDR1 MNHNS, CDR2 SASEGT. CDR3 nucleotides: TGTGCCAGCAGTGATCTGGGAGGGGGTGAAAAACTGTTTTTT. It codes for CASSDLGGGEKLFF.

Remarks on this clone: This likely reflects a read error, since a far larger clone is one base away. The chain recombines TRBV30 with TRBJ1-1, with D unresolved. Per the germline V gene, CDR1 is GTSNPN and CDR2 is SVGIG (reference sequence). The length of the CDR3 is 14 residues. The CDR3: CAWSVTEMNTEASF. The DNA of the CDR3 is TGTGCCTGGAGTGTAACGGAGATGAACACTGAAGCTTCCTTT.

The chain is built from TRBV15 and TRBJ1-4; TRBD1 matches 7 bases. Trimming at V came to 3 bases and at J to 2 bases, leaving 6 bases not matched to a gene. The CDR3 consists of 16 residues. Germline CDR1 and CDR2: LNHNV and YYDKDF (reference sequence). CDR3 sequence reads: CATSRRDRPTNEKLFF. The CDR3 nucleotides are TGTGCCACCAGCAGGCGGGACAGACCCACTAATGAAAAACTGTTTTTT. Full variable domain (outside the CDR3, taken from reference TRBV15 and TRBJ1-4): DAMVIQNPRYQVTQFGKPVTLSCSQTLNHNVMYWYQQKSSQAPKLLFHYYDKDFNNEADTPDNFQSRRPNTSFCFLDIRSPGLGDTAMYLCATSRRDRPTNEKLFFGSGTQLSVL.

The chain couples TRBV28 to TRBJ2-7; 8 nucleotides agree with TRBD1. The CDR3 spans 15 residues. Germline loops: CDR1 MDHEN, CDR2 SYDVKM. J was trimmed by 2 bases and V by 6 bases; bases with no gene match: 9. CDR3 sequence reads: CASRADRGYTYEQYF. The CDR3 bases are TGTGCCAGCAGAGCCGACAGGGGATATACCTACGAGCAGTACTTC. Supplemented by reference TRBV28 and TRBJ2-7, the full variable domain reads DVKVTQSSRYLVKRTGEKVFLECVQDMDHENMFWYRQDPGLGLRLIYFSYDVKMKEKGDIPEGYSVSREKKERFSLILESASTNQTSMYLCASRADRGYTYEQYFGPGTRLTVT.

CDR3 in amino acids: CASSLAPFPDEQYF. As DNA, the CDR3 is TGTGCCAGCAGCTTAGCGCCCTTCCCGGACGAGCAGTACTTC. This sequence joins TRBV7-2 and TRBJ2-7; D is uncertain. The CDR3 consists of 14 residues. CDR1 is SGHTA and CDR2 is FQGNSA in the germline V gene. V was pared by 0 bases and J by 5 bases, with 11 bases between.

CDR3 bases: TGTGCCAGCGCCCGCTCCCTCCAGGGGGCTGACTATGGCTACACCTTC. This gives the protein CASARSLQGADYGYTF. This chain uses TRBV28 with TRBJ1-2; TRBD1 matches 8 bases. There are 16 residues in the CDR3. Looked up from germline, CDR1 is MDHEN and CDR2 is SYDVKM. Unmatched junction bases numbered 14, after V lost 8 bases and J lost 3 bases.

This clone was seen a handful of times. Other DNA variants within this sample encode the same CDR3. The chain employs TRBV4-1 and TRBJ1-1; D unresolved. The V and J ends lost 5 bases and 0 bases respectively, with 10 bases between them. CDR1 and CDR2 from the germline V gene are MGHRA and YSYEKL. The CDR3 runs to 14 residues. CDR3 sequence (DNA): TGCGCCAGCAGCTCCGGGTTACTGAACACTGAAGCTTTCTTT. Translating it yields CASSSGLLNTEAFF.

The chain uses TRBV30 and TRBJ1-2; D not resolved. Germline values: CDR1 GTSNPN, CDR2 SVGIG (reference sequence). The CDR3 length is 15 residues. Deletions cut 1 base from V and 5 bases from J, with 17 bases between. The CDR3 DNA reads TGTGCCTGGAGTGCCCCTTCTACGGGAGGTTATGGCTACACCTTC. It specifies CAWSAPSTGGYGYTF.

In this sample, this clone turned up a few times. The chain employs TRBV19 and TRBJ1-1; 10 positions match TRBD1. CDR3 length: 17 amino acids. J lost 1 base, V lost 1 base, and 6 bases had no gene match. Looked up from germline, CDR1 is LNHDA and CDR2 is SQIVND (reference sequence). CDR3 nucleotide sequence: TGTGCCAGTAGTATAGGTCCGGGACAGGGGCGGAACACTGAAGCTTTCTTT. It codes for CASSIGPGQGRNTEAFF.

In this sample, this clone turned up once. Other nucleotide sequences from this sample produce the same CDR3. This chain connects TRBV2 to TRBJ2-3; 8 positions agree with TRBD1. This CDR3 region has 14 residues. Germline-derived CDR1 and CDR2 are SNHLY and FYNNEI. With 6 bases clipped from V and 3 bases from J, the junction kept 5 bases outside the gene matches. CDR3 coding DNA: TGTGCCAGCAGCGGACAGGGTGGGACAGATACGCAGTATTTT. Amino acid sequence: CASSGQGGTDTQYF.

Comment on this clone: Since a much larger clone is just one base distant, this may be a read error. The V gene is TRBV18, the J gene TRBJ1-5; possible D gene TRBD1, 5 bases. The CDR3 totals 15 residues. Germline V gives CDR1 KGHSH, CDR2 LQKENI. The CDR3 region has the DNA TGTGACAGCTCACCATCGGCAGGGTACAATCAGCCCCAGCATTTT. It codes for CDSSPSAGYNQPQHF.

The rearrangement links TRBV5-1 to TRBJ2-7, with D perhaps TRBD2 (6 bases). This CDR3 comprises 16 residues. Germline lookup yields CDR1 SGHRS and CDR2 YFSETQ. V gave up 0 bases and J gave up 0 bases, with 13 bases separating them. DNA for the CDR3: TGCGCCAGCAGCTTGGCCCCAGCGGGTAGCTCCTACGAGCAGTACTTC. Amino acid sequence: CASSLAPAGSSYEQYF.

This clone was counted only a few times. The chain recombines TRBV11-3 with TRBJ2-5; 7 positions match TRBD2. The V and J ends lost 5 bases and 5 bases, in that order; junction bases with no gene match: 20. The CDR3 consists of 18 residues. Germline values: CDR1 SGHNT, CDR2 YENEEA. The CDR3 sequence is CASSPDSRGRGDVETQYF. As DNA, the CDR3 is TGTGCCAGCAGCCCGGATTCTAGAGGGAGGGGTGATGTCGAGACCCAGTACTTC.

This rearrangement joins TRBV7-6 to TRBJ2-1; 11 bases are shared with TRBD2. Germline CDR1 is SGHVS and CDR2 is FNYEAQ. Losses at the gene ends were 1 base for V and 10 bases for J; bases not matched to a gene: 6. The CDR3 is made up of 15 amino acids. CDR3 amino acids: CASSLGISGREEQFF. CDR3 DNA sequence: TGTGCCAGCAGCTTAGGTATTAGCGGGAGGGAGGAGCAGTTCTTC. The complete variable domain, with remaining parts taken from reference TRBV7-6 and TRBJ2-1, reads GAGVSQSPRYKVTKRGQDVALRCDPISGHVSLYWYRQALGQGPEFLTYFNYEAQQDKSGLPNDRFSAERPEGSISTLTIQRTEQRDSAMYRCASSLGISGREEQFFGPGTRLTVL.

This rearrangement joins TRBV19 to TRBJ2-6, with D uncertain. Germline V gene sequence: CDR1 LNHDA, CDR2 SQIVND (reference sequence). The V gene lost 3 bases and the J gene lost 2 bases, with 11 bases spanning the gap. CDR3 length equals 16 residues. CDR3 sequence (DNA): TGTGCCAGTAGTATTTCTGGTAATGCTGGGGCCAACGTCCTGACTTTC. Translation gives CASSISGNAGANVLTF.